This T cell receptor (beta chain) was documented in a study of blood T cells in healthy people across ages. For the second PCR, which ran for about 7 to 12 cycles, a sample-barcoded 5' primer and a J-beta primer mix were used. One entry per CDR3 protein, called by TCRdb with MiXCR from the 5' RACE reads. The table lists hundreds of thousands of distinct CDR3 sequences, about 30% of them singletons. The CDR3 consists of 15 residues. V lost 0 bases, J lost 5 bases, and 10 bases lay in between. Comment on this clonotype: As yet, its antigen is unknown.

Findings of the study overall: While age rose, TCR beta diversity per million T cells dropped in a roughly linear way. Naive T cell percentage showed a strong correlation with the diversity of TCR beta.

Every donor contributed roughly 10 milliliters of peripheral blood by blood draw. Sample: blood. The rearrangement links TRBV12-3 or TRBV12-4 to TRBJ2-2; D unresolved. The receptor was derived from a woman at least 80 years old in good health. DNA of the CDR3: TGTGCCAGCAGTTTAGCGTGGGCCCTAACCGGGGAGCTGTTTTTT. Amino acid sequence: CASSLAWALTGELFF.